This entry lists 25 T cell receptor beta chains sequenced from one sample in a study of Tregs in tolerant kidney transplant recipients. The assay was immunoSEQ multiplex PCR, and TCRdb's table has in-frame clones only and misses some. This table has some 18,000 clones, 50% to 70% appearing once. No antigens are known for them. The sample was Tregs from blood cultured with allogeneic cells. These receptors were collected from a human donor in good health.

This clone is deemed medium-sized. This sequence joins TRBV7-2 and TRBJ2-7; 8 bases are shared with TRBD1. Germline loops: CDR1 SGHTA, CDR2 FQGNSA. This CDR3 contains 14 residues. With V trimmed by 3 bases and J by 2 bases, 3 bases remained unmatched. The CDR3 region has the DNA TGTGCCAGCAGCTTCAGGACAGGGCCCTACGAGCAGTACTTC. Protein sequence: CASSFRTGPYEQYF.

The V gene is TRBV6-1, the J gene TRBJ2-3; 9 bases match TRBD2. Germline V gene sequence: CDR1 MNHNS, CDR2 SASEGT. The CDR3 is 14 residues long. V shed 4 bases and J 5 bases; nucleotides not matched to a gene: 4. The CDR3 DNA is TGTGCCAGCAGTGTGCGGGAGGGAAAAGATACGCAGTATTTT. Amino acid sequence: CASSVREGKDTQYF.

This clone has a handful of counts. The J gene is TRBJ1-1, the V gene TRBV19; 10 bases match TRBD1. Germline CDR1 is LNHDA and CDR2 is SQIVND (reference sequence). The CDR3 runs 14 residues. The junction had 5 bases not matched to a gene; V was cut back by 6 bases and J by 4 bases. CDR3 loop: CASSYWTGGTEAFF. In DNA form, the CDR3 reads TGTGCCAGTAGCTATTGGACAGGGGGCACTGAAGCTTTCTTT.

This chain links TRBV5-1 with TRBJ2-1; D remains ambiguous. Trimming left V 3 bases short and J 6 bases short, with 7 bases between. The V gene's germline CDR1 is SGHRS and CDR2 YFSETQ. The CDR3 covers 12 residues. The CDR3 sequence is CASSSLLNEQFF. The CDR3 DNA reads TGCGCCAGCAGCTCCTTGCTCAATGAGCAGTTCTTC.

The CDR3 sequence is CASSWGTGGTEAFF. CDR3 bases: TGTGCCAGCAGCTGGGGGACAGGGGGGACTGAAGCTTTCTTT. The V gene is TRBV5-6, the J gene TRBJ1-1; 11 bases agree with TRBD1. The CDR3 contains 14 residues. Germline CDR1 and CDR2: SGHDT and YYEEEE. After removal of 3 bases from V and 5 bases from J, the junction contained 3 bases not matched to a gene.

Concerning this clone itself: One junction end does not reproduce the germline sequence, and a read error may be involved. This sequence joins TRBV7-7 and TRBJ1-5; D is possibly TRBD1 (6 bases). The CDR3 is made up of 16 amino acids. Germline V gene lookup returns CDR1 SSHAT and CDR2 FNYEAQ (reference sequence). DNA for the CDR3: TGTGCTAGCAGCTTTATCCTCAGACAGGCCCATCAGCCCCAGCATTTT. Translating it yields CASSFILRQAHQPQHF.

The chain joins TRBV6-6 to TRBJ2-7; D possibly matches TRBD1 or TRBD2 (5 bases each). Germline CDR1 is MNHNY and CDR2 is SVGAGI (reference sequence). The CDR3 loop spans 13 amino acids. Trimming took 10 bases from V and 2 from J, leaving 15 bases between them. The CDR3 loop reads CATGREPAYEQYF. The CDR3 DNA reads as TGTGCCACCGGCAGGGAGCCAGCCTACGAGCAGTACTTC.

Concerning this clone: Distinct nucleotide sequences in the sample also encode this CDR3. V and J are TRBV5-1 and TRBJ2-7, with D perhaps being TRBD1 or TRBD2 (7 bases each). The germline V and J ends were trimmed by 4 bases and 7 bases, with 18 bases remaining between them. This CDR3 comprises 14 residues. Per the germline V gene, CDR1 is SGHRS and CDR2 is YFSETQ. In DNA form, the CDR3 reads TGCGCCAGCAGCCTGGGGCAGGGGGGAGGGGAGCAGTACTTC. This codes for CASSLGQGGGEQYF.

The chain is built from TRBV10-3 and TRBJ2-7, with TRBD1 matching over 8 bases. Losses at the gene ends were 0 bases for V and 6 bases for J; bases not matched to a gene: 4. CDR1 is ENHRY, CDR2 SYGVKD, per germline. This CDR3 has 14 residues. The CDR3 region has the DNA TGTGCCATCAGTGAGTCAGGACAGGGAAGCGAGCAGTACTTC. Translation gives CAISESGQGSEQYF.

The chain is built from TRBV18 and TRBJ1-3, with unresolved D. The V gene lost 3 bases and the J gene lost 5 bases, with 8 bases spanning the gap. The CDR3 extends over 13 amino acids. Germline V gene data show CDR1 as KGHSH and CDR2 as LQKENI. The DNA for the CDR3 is TGTGCCAGCTCACCCTCGCCTCGAAACACCATATATTTT. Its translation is CASSPSPRNTIYF.

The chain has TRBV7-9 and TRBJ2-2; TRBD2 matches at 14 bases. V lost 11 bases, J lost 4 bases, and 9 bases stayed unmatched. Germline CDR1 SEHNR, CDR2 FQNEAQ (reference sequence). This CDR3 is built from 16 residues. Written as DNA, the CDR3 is TGTGCCCTGGGACTAGCGGGAGTTATTGGCACCGGGGAGCTGTTTTTT. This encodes CALGLAGVIGTGELFF.

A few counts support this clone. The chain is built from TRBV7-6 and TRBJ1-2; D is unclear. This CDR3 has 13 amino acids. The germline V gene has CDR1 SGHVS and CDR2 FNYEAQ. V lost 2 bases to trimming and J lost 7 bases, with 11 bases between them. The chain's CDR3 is CASSLYYLGGYTF. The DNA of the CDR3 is TGTGCCAGCAGCTTATATTATCTTGGTGGCTACACCTTC.

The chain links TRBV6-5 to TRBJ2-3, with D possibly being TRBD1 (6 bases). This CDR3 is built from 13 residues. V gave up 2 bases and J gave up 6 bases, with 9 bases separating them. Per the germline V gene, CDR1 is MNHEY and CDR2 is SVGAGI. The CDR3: CASSYTGFDTQYF. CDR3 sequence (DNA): TGTGCCAGCAGTTACACAGGGTTTGATACGCAGTATTTT.

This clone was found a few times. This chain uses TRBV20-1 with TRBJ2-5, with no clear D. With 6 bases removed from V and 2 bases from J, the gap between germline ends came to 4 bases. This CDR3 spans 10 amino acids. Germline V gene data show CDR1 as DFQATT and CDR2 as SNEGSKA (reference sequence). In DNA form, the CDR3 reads TGCAGTGCAGCACAAGAGACCCAGTACTTC. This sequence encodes CSAAQETQYF.

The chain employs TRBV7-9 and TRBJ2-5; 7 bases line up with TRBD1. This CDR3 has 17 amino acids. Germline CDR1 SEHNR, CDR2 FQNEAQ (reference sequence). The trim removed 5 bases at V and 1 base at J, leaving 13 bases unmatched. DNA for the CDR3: TGTGCCAGCAGCGTCTACGGACAGGCCATTCTCCAAGAGACCCAGTACTTC. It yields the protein CASSVYGQAILQETQYF.

CDR3 nucleotide sequence: TGTGCCAGCAGCACCACCGGGACTAGCGGGGTCCATGAGCAGTTCTTC. It yields the protein CASSTTGTSGVHEQFF. The chain has TRBV7-2 and TRBJ2-1, with TRBD2 matching over 13 bases. Germline V gives CDR1 SGHTA, CDR2 FQGNSA. The CDR3 is made up of 16 amino acids. V lost 5 bases to trimming and J lost 8 bases; unmatched junction nucleotides: 9.

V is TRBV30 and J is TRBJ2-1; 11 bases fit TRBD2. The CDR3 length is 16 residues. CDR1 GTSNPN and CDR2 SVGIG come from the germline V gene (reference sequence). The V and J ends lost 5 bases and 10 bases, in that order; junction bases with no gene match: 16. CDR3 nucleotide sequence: TGTGCCTGGGCTTGGGGGACTAGCGGACCCACCTGGGAGCAGTTCTTC. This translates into CAWAWGTSGPTWEQFF.

CDR3 sequence reads: CASSFTGLSNQPQHF. CDR3 DNA: TGTGCCAGCAGCTTTACGGGACTTAGCAATCAGCCCCAGCATTTT. The chain has TRBV7-9 and TRBJ1-5, with a possible D match to TRBD1 (5 bases). The germline V and J ends were trimmed by 3 bases and 0 bases, with 9 bases remaining between them. This CDR3 spans 15 amino acids. Germline CDR1 is SEHNR and CDR2 is FQNEAQ (reference sequence).

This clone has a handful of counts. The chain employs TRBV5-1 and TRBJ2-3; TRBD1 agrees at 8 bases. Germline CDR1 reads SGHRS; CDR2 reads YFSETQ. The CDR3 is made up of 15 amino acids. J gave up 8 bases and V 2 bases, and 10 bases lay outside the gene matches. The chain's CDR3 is CASSFDRPDRATQYF. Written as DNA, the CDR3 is TGCGCCAGCAGCTTTGACCGACCGGACAGGGCTACGCAGTATTTT.

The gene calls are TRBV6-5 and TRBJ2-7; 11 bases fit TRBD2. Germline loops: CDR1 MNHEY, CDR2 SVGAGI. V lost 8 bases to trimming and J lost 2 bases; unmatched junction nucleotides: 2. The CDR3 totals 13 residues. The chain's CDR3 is CASFSGGAYEQYF. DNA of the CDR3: TGTGCCAGCTTTAGCGGGGGGGCCTACGAGCAGTACTTC.

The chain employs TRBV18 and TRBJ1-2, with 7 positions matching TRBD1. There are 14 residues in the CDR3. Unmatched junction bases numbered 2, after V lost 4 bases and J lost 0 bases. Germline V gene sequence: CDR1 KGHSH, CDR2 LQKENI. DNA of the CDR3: TGTGCCAGCTCACACAGGGGTGCTAACTATGGCTACACCTTC. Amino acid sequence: CASSHRGANYGYTF.

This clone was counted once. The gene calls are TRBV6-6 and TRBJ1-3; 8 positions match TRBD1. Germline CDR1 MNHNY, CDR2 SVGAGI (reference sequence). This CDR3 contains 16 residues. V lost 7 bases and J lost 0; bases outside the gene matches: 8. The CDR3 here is CASTRTGTSSGNTIYF. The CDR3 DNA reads TGTGCCAGCACCAGGACAGGGACGAGCTCTGGAAACACCATATATTTT.

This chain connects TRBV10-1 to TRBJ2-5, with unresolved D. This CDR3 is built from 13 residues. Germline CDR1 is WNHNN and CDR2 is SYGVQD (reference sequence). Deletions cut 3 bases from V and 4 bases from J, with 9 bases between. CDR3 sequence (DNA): TGCGCCAGCAGTGACGCAGGACGAGAGACCCAGTACTTC. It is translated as CASSDAGRETQYF.

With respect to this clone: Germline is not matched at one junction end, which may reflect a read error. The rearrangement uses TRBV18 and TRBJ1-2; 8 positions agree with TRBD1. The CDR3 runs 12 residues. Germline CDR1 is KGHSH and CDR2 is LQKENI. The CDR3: CASSHGQGGFFF. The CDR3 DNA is TGTGCCAGCTCGCATGGACAGGGTGGCTTCTTCTTC.

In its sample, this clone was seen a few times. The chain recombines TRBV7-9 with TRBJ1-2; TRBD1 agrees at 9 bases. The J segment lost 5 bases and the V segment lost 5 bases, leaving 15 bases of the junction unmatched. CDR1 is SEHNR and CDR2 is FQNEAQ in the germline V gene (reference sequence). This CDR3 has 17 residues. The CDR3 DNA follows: TGTGCCAGCAGCGTGCGGGACAGGGTCCCTCTTCGTTATGGCTACACCTTC. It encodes CASSVRDRVPLRYGYTF.